The rows below give T cell receptor beta chains drawn from one sample of a study of blood T cell repertoires in COVID-19. TCRdb's table, derived via immunoSEQ multiplex PCR, lists solely in-frame clones and lacks some. The data show 150,000 to 200,000 clones, about 80% seen once. Sequencing was carried out using PBMCs or T cells enriched from blood (not recorded which). All receptors come from a man in his forties or fifties who had recovered from COVID-19. CDR3s leave out the opening cysteine and the closing phenylalanine or tryptophan.

v_gene	j_gene	CDR3aa
TRBV18	TRBJ1-6	ASSPGDRVNNSPLH
TRBV30	TRBJ1-2	AWSVGGTAPFYGYT
TRBV27	TRBJ2-2	ASSSSGGPGELF
TRBV7-2	TRBJ2-7	ASSLAGGDGYEQY
TRBV9	TRBJ1-3	ASSRTGDGNTIY
TRBV7-9	TRBJ1-2	ASSLDQGVGT
TRBV29-1	TRBJ1-2	SVPQGTEDGYT
TRBV5-5	TRBJ1-6	ASSLNRGVGSPLH
TRBV9	TRBJ1-3	ASSPRDRAYSGNTIY
TRBV2	TRBJ2-2	ASSDLTSGGTGELF
TRBV18	TRBJ2-5	ASSPWASETQY
TRBV4-3	TRBJ1-6	ASSQGLRRITSSPLH